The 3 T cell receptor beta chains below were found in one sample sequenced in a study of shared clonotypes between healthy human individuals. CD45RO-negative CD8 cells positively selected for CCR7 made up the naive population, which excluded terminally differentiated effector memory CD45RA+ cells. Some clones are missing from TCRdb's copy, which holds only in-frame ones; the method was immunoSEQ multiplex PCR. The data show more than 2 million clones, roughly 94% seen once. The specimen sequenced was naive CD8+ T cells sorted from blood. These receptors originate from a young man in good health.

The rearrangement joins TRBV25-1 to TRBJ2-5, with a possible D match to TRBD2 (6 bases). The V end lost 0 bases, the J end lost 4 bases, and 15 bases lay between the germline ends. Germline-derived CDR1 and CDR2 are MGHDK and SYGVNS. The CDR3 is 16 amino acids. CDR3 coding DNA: TGTGCCAGCAGTGAATATGCGGAGGGCCCTTTAGAGACCCAGTACTTC. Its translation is CASSEYAEGPLETQYF. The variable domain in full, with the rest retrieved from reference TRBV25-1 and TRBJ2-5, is EADIYQTPRYLVIGTGKKITLECSQTMGHDKMYWYQQDPGMELHLIHYSYGVNSTEKGDLSSESTVSRIRTEHFPLTLESARPSHTSQYLCASSEYAEGPLETQYFGPGTRLLVL.

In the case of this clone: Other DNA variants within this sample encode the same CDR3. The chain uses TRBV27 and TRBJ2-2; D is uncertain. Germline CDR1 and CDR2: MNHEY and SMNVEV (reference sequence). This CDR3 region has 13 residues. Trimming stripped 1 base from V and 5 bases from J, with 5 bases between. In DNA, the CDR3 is TGTGCCAGCAGTTTATTGGGGACCGGGGAGCTGTTTTTT. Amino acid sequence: CASSLLGTGELFF.

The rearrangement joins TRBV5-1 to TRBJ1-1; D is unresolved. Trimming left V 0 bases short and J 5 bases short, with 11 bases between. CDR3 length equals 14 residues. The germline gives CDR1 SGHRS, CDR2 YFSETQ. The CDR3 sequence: CASSLAGLFTEAFF. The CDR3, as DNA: TGCGCCAGCAGCTTGGCCGGTTTGTTTACTGAAGCTTTCTTT.